This entry describes one T cell receptor (beta chain). Its antigen is still unknown. The data originate from a study of cytomegalovirus exposure and HLA in healthy donors. Turning to the study itself: A prior study identified 100 million to 130 million unique TCR beta sequences from around 180 million T cells. General study results and limits: As was reported, the HLA-A and HLA-B alleles of most subjects were accurately predicted from TCR beta sequences. Relative to equally common others, HLA-associated TCR beta chains showed greater clonal expansion in a later analysis. Certain sequence variants were highly shared and formed a cluster, and this cluster was likely a sequencing artifact.

CDR1 is LGHNA and CDR2 is YSLEER in the germline V gene. V shed 0 bases, J shed 2 bases, and the junction held 9 bases outside the gene matches. This CDR3 has 17 residues. 60 Vbeta and 13 Jbeta primers were used in PCR. The table came from immunoSEQ multiplex PCR; TCRdb's copy has only in-frame clones and leaves some out. Recorded for this sample: tens of thousands of clones. The origin of this receptor is a woman younger than 45 in good health and CMV-seronegative. What was sequenced was PBMCs. This rearrangement joins TRBV4-3 to TRBJ2-7; 8 positions agree with TRBD1. The DNA for the CDR3 is TGCGCCAGCAGCCAAGATTTTGCGACAGGGGTCCCCTACGAGCAGTACTTC. Translated, it gives CASSQDFATGVPYEQYF.